What follows are 32 T cell receptor beta chains derived from one specimen sequenced in a study of T-cell reconstitution after alpha-beta-depleted transplantation in children. This sample's TCRbeta library carried unique molecular identifier barcodes. TCRdb reprocessed the PCR reads via MiXCR and lists one record per CDR3 protein. The sample has some 81,000 distinct CDR3 sequences, 13% to 15% seen once. The sample here was PBMCs, mostly from graft donor cells, taken 180 days after TCRalphabeta/CD19-depleted stem cell transplant. These receptors originate from a male patient aged 2 to 10 who had a stem cell transplant for acute lymphoblastic leukemia, so the T cells may come from the graft donor.

In this sample, this clonotype turned up many times. CDR3 sequence reads: CASSLSDEQFF. The CDR3 DNA follows: TGTGCCAGCAGCTTATCCGATGAGCAGTTCTTC. This chain joins TRBV7-8 and TRBJ2-1; no firm D call. Trimming left V 2 bases short and J 8 bases short, with 4 bases between. The CDR3 runs 11 residues. Germline assignment: CDR1 SGHVS and CDR2 FQNEAQ. The whole variable domain, remainder taken from reference TRBV7-8 and TRBJ2-1, is GAGVSQSPRYKVAKRGQDVALRCDPISGHVSLFWYQQALGQGPEFLTYFQNEAQLDKSGLPSDRFFAERPEGSVSTLKIQRTQQEDSAVYLCASSLSDEQFFGPGTRLTVL.

This clonotype was seen a handful of times. J is TRBJ1-5 and V is TRBV27, with 7 bases aligning to TRBD1. Germline loops: CDR1 MNHEY, CDR2 SMNVEV (reference sequence). This CDR3 spans 18 amino acids. Trimming cost V 6 bases and J 2 bases; bases outside gene matches: 16. The CDR3 sequence is CASRPSFDREVGNQPQHF. The CDR3 nucleotides are TGTGCCAGCAGGCCGTCCTTTGACAGGGAAGTCGGCAATCAGCCCCAGCATTTT.

This clonotype was observed at least ten times. J is TRBJ1-1 and V is TRBV5-1; D not resolved. CDR1 and CDR2 (germline): SGHRS, YFSETQ. This CDR3 spans 14 amino acids. V lost 1 base to trimming and J lost 2 bases, with 9 bases between them. The CDR3 sequence is CASSLRMGNTEAFF. The CDR3 coding sequence is TGCGCCAGCAGCTTGAGGATGGGAAACACTGAAGCTTTCTTT.

The sample holds a few counts of this clonotype. The chain employs TRBV20-1 and TRBJ2-5; 7 nucleotides line up with TRBD1. V lost 1 base, J lost 2 bases, and 13 bases stayed unmatched. Germline V lookup: CDR1 DFQATT, CDR2 SNEGSKA (reference sequence). CDR3 length: 17 residues. The CDR3: CSARVARGRKAQETQYF. As DNA, the CDR3 is TGCAGTGCTAGAGTTGCAAGGGGGCGAAAGGCTCAAGAGACCCAGTACTTC.

This chain joins TRBV14 and TRBJ2-5; 7 nucleotides match TRBD1. The germline V gene encodes CDR1 SGHDN and CDR2 FVKESK. The CDR3 loop spans 14 amino acids. V lost 1 base, J lost 7 bases, and 6 bases stayed unmatched. The CDR3 DNA sequence: TGTGCCAGCAGCCAAGTAAACAGGGGTGGGACCCAGTACTTC. Translated, it gives CASSQVNRGGTQYF.

This clonotype was detected a few times. The V and J genes are TRBV14 and TRBJ2-7; TRBD2 agrees at 12 bases. Germline V gene sequence: CDR1 SGHDN, CDR2 FVKESK. The CDR3 has 15 amino acids. J lost 4 bases, V lost 4 bases, and 5 bases had no gene match. The CDR3 protein is CASSPKGLAGYEQYF. The CDR3, as DNA: TGTGCCAGCAGCCCTAAAGGACTAGCGGGGTACGAGCAGTACTTC.

This clonotype was detected many times. The J gene is TRBJ1-1, the V gene TRBV7-9, with D perhaps matching TRBD1 (5 bases). Germline V CDR1 and CDR2: SEHNR, FQNEAQ (reference sequence). V was trimmed by 3 bases and J by 5 bases, leaving 10 bases between them. This CDR3 has 13 amino acids. CDR3 nucleotide sequence: TGTGCCAGCAGCTTGGCAGGGCGAACTGAAGCTTTCTTT. As protein: CASSLAGRTEAFF.

The chain is built from TRBV25-1 and TRBJ2-7, with 15 bases matching TRBD2. Germline V CDR1 and CDR2: MGHDK, SYGVNS. J was trimmed by 7 bases and V by 4 bases; bases with no gene match: 5. This CDR3 is built from 15 residues. As DNA, the CDR3 is TGTGCCAGCAGTGCCCTCGGACTAGCGGGAGGGGAGCAGTACTTC. The encoded protein is CASSALGLAGGEQYF.

The chain recombines TRBV7-9 with TRBJ2-1; 9 nucleotides line up with TRBD2. V lost 3 bases, J lost 5 bases, and 5 bases stayed unmatched. CDR1 is SEHNR, CDR2 FQNEAQ, per germline (reference sequence). The CDR3 is made up of 15 amino acids. CDR3 sequence (DNA): TGTGCCAGCAGCTTTAGCCCTAGCGGGGACAATGAGCAGTTCTTC. This codes for CASSFSPSGDNEQFF.

The sample holds a few counts of this clonotype. The chain couples TRBV11-2 to TRBJ1-1; TRBD1 is a possible D gene (5 bases). V gave up 5 bases and J gave up 4 bases, with 17 bases separating them. Per the germline V gene, CDR1 is SGHAT and CDR2 is FQNNGV. CDR3 length: 15 residues. This chain's CDR3 is CASSPWGGVGTEAFF. CDR3 bases: TGTGCCAGCAGCCCCTGGGGGGGGGTAGGCACTGAAGCTTTCTTT.

This clonotype was picked up many times. This chain connects TRBV6-5 to TRBJ2-1; 11 bases agree with TRBD2. Germline-derived CDR1 and CDR2 are MNHEY and SVGAGI. This CDR3 is 15 amino acids long. V trimming: 4 bases; J trimming: 3 bases; junction bases outside the gene matches: 2. The CDR3 region has the DNA TGTGCCAGCAGTTCGGGACTAGCGGTCTACAATGAGCAGTTCTTC. Translating it yields CASSSGLAVYNEQFF.

This clonotype occurred many times. V gene TRBV27 combines with J gene TRBJ1-2; D call uncertain. The CDR3 loop spans 17 amino acids. V lost 0 bases and J 4 bases, leaving 18 bases between the germline ends. Germline V lookup: CDR1 MNHEY, CDR2 SMNVEV (reference sequence). The CDR3 DNA reads TGTGCCAGCAGTTTATCTTTTAAAGGTTCGGGAGGCTATGGCTACACCTTC. It is translated as CASSLSFKGSGGYGYTF.

This clonotype appeared a few times. The J gene is TRBJ2-1, the V gene TRBV6-4; 10 nucleotides match TRBD2. CDR1 MRHNA and CDR2 SNTAGT come from the germline V gene. The CDR3 is made up of 16 amino acids. J gave up 3 bases and V 9 bases, and 11 bases lay outside the gene matches. The CDR3 DNA follows: TGTGCCAGTAGCGAAATAGCGGGAGGCTTCTACAATGAGCAGTTCTTC. It specifies CASSEIAGGFYNEQFF.

In its sample, this clonotype was seen a few times. This chain connects TRBV10-3 to TRBJ1-1, with 9 bases matching TRBD1. V lost 5 bases, J lost 4 bases, and 5 bases stayed unmatched. The CDR3 has 14 residues. Per the germline V gene, CDR1 is ENHRY and CDR2 is SYGVKD. This chain's CDR3 is CAISRDRAITEAFF. The DNA of the CDR3 is TGTGCCATCAGTCGGGACAGGGCTATCACTGAAGCTTTCTTT.

The chain has TRBV19 and TRBJ1-1; no definite D call. The ends were cut back, 11 bases at V and 3 bases at J, with 16 bases in the middle. Per the germline V gene, CDR1 is LNHDA and CDR2 is SQIVND (reference sequence). This CDR3 contains 13 residues. CDR3 in amino acids: CAARAGGDTEAFF. The CDR3 DNA is TGTGCCGCTCGGGCGGGAGGCGACACTGAAGCTTTCTTT.

This clonotype was observed a few times. The gene calls are TRBV29-1 and TRBJ1-1, with D uncertain. There are 12 residues in the CDR3. V lost 6 bases and J lost 3, with 11 bases in between. Germline CDR1 SQVTM, CDR2 ANQGSEA. CDR3 region: CSVGRIYTEAFF. DNA for the CDR3: TGCAGCGTGGGTAGGATTTACACTGAAGCTTTCTTT.

This clonotype was counted ten times or more. CDR3 sequence reads: CASRFTLTDTQYF. The CDR3 DNA reads as TGTGCCAGCAGGTTCACCTTAACAGATACGCAGTATTTT. The rearrangement links TRBV6-1 to TRBJ2-3; D gene ambiguous. V was pared by 6 bases and J by 3 bases, with 10 bases between. The CDR3 is 13 amino acids. Germline lookup yields CDR1 MNHNS and CDR2 SASEGT.

This clonotype is labeled as medium-sized. One junction end does not reproduce the germline sequence, and a read error may be involved. V and J are TRBV7-7 and TRBJ2-1, with TRBD2 matching 12 bases. The CDR3 contains 15 residues. Germline loops: CDR1 SSHAT, CDR2 FNYEAQ (reference sequence). The CDR3 DNA reads TGTGCTAGCAGTCTTGGACTAGCGGGAAGAGATGAGCAGTTCTTC. It specifies CASSLGLAGRDEQFF.

V and J are TRBV27 and TRBJ2-3; TRBD1 matches at 10 bases. After removal of 6 bases from V and 5 bases from J, the junction contained 5 bases not matched to a gene. The length of the CDR3 is 14 residues. CDR1 is MNHEY and CDR2 is SMNVEV in the germline V gene (reference sequence). CDR3 nucleotides: TGTGCCAGCAGACGACAGGGGGCAAGAGATACGCAGTATTTT. It translates to CASRRQGARDTQYF.

In regard to this clonotype: A read error may produce the germline difference seen at one junction end. CDR3 sequence reads: CASRTPAGVYGDTF. CDR3 bases: TGTGCCAGCCGCACTCCCGCAGGCGTCTATGGCGACACCTTC. The chain carries TRBV6-1 and TRBJ1-2; D not certain. This CDR3 spans 14 amino acids. Germline CDR1 is MNHNS and CDR2 is SASEGT.

Comment on this clonotype: This may come from a read error, since a much larger clone is one base off. The chain links TRBV13 to TRBJ1-5, with 7 bases fitting TRBD1. Per the germline V gene, CDR1 is PRHDT and CDR2 is FYEKMQ (reference sequence). There are 12 residues in the CDR3. The CDR3 is CASRQGNHPQHF. CDR3 DNA sequence: TGTGCCAGCAGACAGGGGAATCATCCCCAGCATTTT.

This clonotype was seen only a few times. The chain employs TRBV4-3 and TRBJ1-4, with unresolved D. Germline lookup yields CDR1 LGHNA and CDR2 YSLEER. The CDR3 is 16 amino acids. Trimming pared 0 bases from V and 6 bases from J, leaving 14 bases between. The CDR3 DNA reads TGCGCCAGCAGCCAAGATTTGGCTCGGGGAGATGAAAAACTGTTTTTT. The encoded protein is CASSQDLARGDEKLFF.

Ten or more counts support this clonotype. This chain uses TRBV5-1 with TRBJ2-7, with TRBD2 identical over 13 bases. The junction had 17 bases not matched to a gene; V was cut back by 5 bases and J by 12 bases. Germline CDR1 reads SGHRS; CDR2 reads YFSETQ. The CDR3 contains 16 residues. The chain's CDR3 is CASSLLAGTSGANGYF. CDR3 sequence (DNA): TGCGCCAGCAGTTTATTGGCCGGGACTAGCGGGGCCAACGGGTACTTC.

This clonotype was counted between two and nine times. The chain carries TRBV20-1 and TRBJ1-5; no clear D. CDR3 length equals 12 residues. CDR1 is DFQATT, CDR2 SNEGSKA, per germline (reference sequence). The V end was cut by 5 bases, the J end by 1 base, with 6 bases between. CDR3 residues: CSARGSNQPQHF. The CDR3 bases are TGCAGTGCTCGAGGCAGCAATCAGCCCCAGCATTTT.

This CDR3 is CASSPRLAGVLYNEQFF. The CDR3 nucleotides read TGTGCCAGCAGTCCTCGACTAGCGGGGGTCCTCTACAATGAGCAGTTCTTC. The chain combines TRBV12-3 or TRBV12-4 with TRBJ2-1, with 12 bases that match TRBD2. V trimming: 5 bases; J trimming: 3 bases; junction bases outside the gene matches: 8. The CDR3 spans 17 residues.

This clonotype showed up just a few times. DNA for the CDR3: TGTGCCAGCTCACCGGCCGGGACTATCTTCTACGAGCAGTACTTC. Its protein product is CASSPAGTIFYEQYF. The V and J genes are TRBV18 and TRBJ2-7; 7 nucleotides line up with TRBD2. Germline lookup yields CDR1 KGHSH and CDR2 LQKENI. Trimming took 3 bases from V and 3 from J; bases not matched to a gene: 8. The CDR3 sequence is 15 residues long.

This clonotype was counted at least ten times. The V call is TRBV7-2, the J call TRBJ2-5; D is ambiguous. This CDR3 is 12 amino acids long. Trimming pared 3 bases from V and 5 bases from J, leaving 7 bases between. Germline V gene sequence: CDR1 SGHTA, CDR2 FQGNSA. The DNA for the CDR3 is TGTGCCAGCAGCTTCGGACGGGAGACCCAGTACTTC. This codes for CASSFGRETQYF. The variable domain in full, with the rest retrieved from reference TRBV7-2 and TRBJ2-5, is GAGVSQSPSNKVTEKGKDVELRCDPISGHTALYWYRQSLGQGLEFLIYFQGNSAPDKSGLPSDRFSAERTGGSVSTLTIQRTQQEDSAVYLCASSFGRETQYFGPGTRLLVL.

This clonotype was detected a few times. The rearrangement joins TRBV6-2 or TRBV6-3 to TRBJ2-7; 12 nucleotides line up with TRBD1. Unmatched junction bases numbered 12, after V lost 7 bases and J lost 5 bases. Per the germline V gene, CDR1 is MNHEY and CDR2 is SVGEGT. The CDR3 loop spans 16 amino acids. The CDR3 DNA sequence: TGTGCCAGCACCCCAGACCCGGGACAGGGGGCCCACGAGCAGTACTTC. It codes for CASTPDPGQGAHEQYF.

V gene TRBV6-1 combines with J gene TRBJ2-2; either TRBD1 or TRBD2 may fit D (5 bases each). Trimming left V 6 bases short and J 6 bases short, with 23 bases between. The CDR3 runs 17 residues. Germline CDR1 and CDR2: MNHNS and SASEGT. The CDR3 DNA follows: TGTGCCAGCAGCTCAATAAAGGCTCGAGGGGTACCCGGGGAGCTGTTTTTT. Translation gives CASSSIKARGVPGELFF.

This chain connects TRBV3-1 to TRBJ2-4, with D tentatively TRBD1 (5 bases). Germline-derived CDR1 and CDR2 are LGHDT and YNNKEL (reference sequence). Trimming stripped 4 bases from V and 4 bases from J, with 14 bases between. The CDR3 has 15 amino acids. CDR3 sequence (DNA): TGTGCCAGCAGCCTTTACAGGCAACCGAAAAACATTCAGTACTTC. It codes for CASSLYRQPKNIQYF. The whole variable domain, filled in from reference TRBV3-1 and TRBJ2-4, reads DTAVSQTPKYLVTQMGNDKSIKCEQNLGHDTMYWYKQDSKKFLKIMFSYNNKELIINETVPNRFSPKSPDKAHLNLHINSLELGDSAVYFCASSLYRQPKNIQYFGAGTRLSVL.

In this sample, this clonotype turned up a few times. The chain employs TRBV29-1 and TRBJ1-2, with D possibly matching TRBD1 (6 bases). Trimming pared 6 bases from V and 2 bases from J, leaving 16 bases between. CDR1 and CDR2 from the germline V gene are SQVTM and ANQGSEA. The CDR3 is 14 residues long. DNA of the CDR3: TGCAGCGTCCAACCGGGACAATGGAACTATGGCTACACCTTC. Protein sequence: CSVQPGQWNYGYTF.

This clonotype was counted ten times or more. The J gene is TRBJ2-1, the V gene TRBV27; no clear D. CDR3 size: 11 residues. Trimming stripped 1 base from V and 7 bases from J, with 2 bases between. Per the germline V gene, CDR1 is MNHEY and CDR2 is SMNVEV (reference sequence). CDR3 region: CASSLLNEQFF. The CDR3, as DNA: TGTGCCAGCAGTTTATTAAATGAGCAGTTCTTC.